These 23 T cell receptor beta chains came from one sample sequenced in a study of T-cell reconstitution after alpha-beta-depleted transplantation in children. It was with unique molecular identifiers that the TCRbeta library was prepared. From the PCR reads, TCRdb called clonotypes with MiXCR, one entry per CDR3 protein. The sample lists about 250,000 distinct CDR3 sequences, roughly 25% seen once, with roughly 5% in the top ten. The specimen comprised PBMCs, mostly from graft donor cells, sampled 360 days after TCRalphabeta/CD19-depleted stem cell transplant. The receptors were gathered from a female patient aged 2 to 10 who had a stem cell transplant for congenital amegakaryocytic thrombocytopenia, so the T cells may come from the graft donor.

The V gene is TRBV3-1, the J gene TRBJ2-1; TRBD2 is a possible D gene (6 bases). The CDR3 is 16 residues long. Germline V gene sequence: CDR1 LGHDT, CDR2 YNNKEL (reference sequence). V was cut by 0 bases and J by 7 bases, with 16 bases left in between. This CDR3 is CASSQDGGGMRNEQFF. The CDR3, as DNA: TGTGCCAGCAGCCAAGACGGTGGCGGGATGAGGAATGAGCAGTTCTTC.

This rearrangement joins TRBV5-4 to TRBJ1-2, with 7 bases aligning to TRBD1. Germline trimming cut 4 bases from V and 8 bases from J; bases unmatched to any gene: 8. The germline V gene encodes CDR1 SGHNT and CDR2 YYREEE (reference sequence). This CDR3 has 13 amino acids. The CDR3 here is CASSHGQAQGYTF. The CDR3 DNA is TGTGCCAGCAGCCATGGACAGGCTCAGGGCTACACCTTC.

This clonotype was seen repeatedly, ten times or more. The chain uses TRBV12-3 or TRBV12-4 and TRBJ2-7; weak D call: TRBD2 (6 bases). V was clipped by 6 bases and J by 4 bases, with 19 bases between them. CDR3 length equals 15 residues. In DNA form, the CDR3 reads TGTGCCAGCAGCAAGGGACTTTCAACGGGATACGAGCAGTACTTC. This codes for CASSKGLSTGYEQYF.

This clonotype occurred a few times. The rearrangement links TRBV21-1 to TRBJ2-1. TRBV21-1 is shown as a pseudogene. The CDR3 is 15 residues long. The CDR3 here is CASSNKGGPYNEQFF. In DNA, the CDR3 is TGTGCCAGCAGCAATAAAGGAGGACCCTACAATGAGCAGTTCTTC.

This clonotype was recorded at least ten times. The J gene is TRBJ2-3, the V gene TRBV9; 8 nucleotides match TRBD2. This CDR3 spans 14 amino acids. Germline CDR1 reads SGDLS; CDR2 reads YYNGEE. The ends lost 2 bases at V and 5 bases at J; junction bases unmatched: 4. In DNA form, the CDR3 reads TGTGCCAGCAGCGTCTTCCTAGCGGGAGATACGCAGTATTTT. Residues: CASSVFLAGDTQYF.

This clonotype appeared a few times. V usage is TRBV29-1 and J usage is TRBJ1-1; TRBD1 aligns across 7 bases. V lost 8 bases to trimming and J lost 5 bases; unmatched junction nucleotides: 8. This CDR3 has 12 amino acids. In germline, CDR1 is SQVTM, CDR2 ANQGSEA. The CDR3 here is CSTRDSRTEAFF. Here the CDR3 DNA reads TGCAGCACAAGGGACAGCCGGACTGAAGCTTTCTTT.

This clonotype was seen only a few times. The CDR3 coding sequence is TGTGCCGGTGGCCGGGGGGGTAGGGGGACGCAGTATTTT. Protein sequence: CAGGRGGRGTQYF. V usage is TRBV30 and J usage is TRBJ2-3; 8 nucleotides match TRBD2. Germline CDR1 is GTSNPN and CDR2 is SVGIG (reference sequence). The ends lost 8 bases at V and 9 bases at J; junction bases unmatched: 13. The CDR3 runs to 13 residues. Drawing the rest from reference TRBV30 and TRBJ2-3, the complete variable domain is SQTIHQWPATLVQPVGSPLSLECTVEGTSNPNLYWYRQAAGRGLQLLFYSVGIGQISSEVPQNLSASRPQDRQFILSSKKLLLSDSGFYLCAGGRGGRGTQYFGPGTRLTVL.

The chain recombines TRBV11-3 with TRBJ2-3; 8 positions match TRBD2. The V gene's germline CDR1 is SGHNT and CDR2 YENEEA. There are 15 residues in the CDR3. The trim removed 4 bases at V and 2 bases at J, leaving 5 bases unmatched. This CDR3 reads CASSSRTSNTDTQYF. In DNA, the CDR3 is TGTGCCAGCAGCTCCCGGACTAGCAACACAGATACGCAGTATTTT. Filled out from reference TRBV11-3 and TRBJ2-3, the complete variable domain reads EAGVVQSPRYKIIEKKQPVAFWCNPISGHNTLYWYLQNLGQGPELLIRYENEEAVDDSQLPKDRFSAERLKGVDSTLKIQPAELGDSAVYLCASSSRTSNTDTQYFGPGTRLTVL.

This chain links TRBV4-2 with TRBJ2-2; 8 bases match TRBD2. The germline gives CDR1 LGHNA, CDR2 YNFKEQ. Germline trimming cut 1 base from V and 4 bases from J; bases unmatched to any gene: 8. This CDR3 has 17 amino acids. CDR3 nucleotide sequence: TGTGCCAGCAGCCAAGGGGTGGGACTAGTGATCACCGGGGAGCTGTTTTTT. Amino acid sequence: CASSQGVGLVITGELFF.

The chain joins TRBV10-1 to TRBJ2-1; 8 bases fit TRBD2. The trim removed 3 bases at V and 2 bases at J, leaving 3 bases unmatched. The CDR3 consists of 15 residues. Per the germline V gene, CDR1 is WNHNN and CDR2 is SYGVQD (reference sequence). CDR3 in amino acids: CASSDGGAPYNEQFF. CDR3 coding DNA: TGCGCCAGCAGTGACGGGGGGGCCCCCTACAATGAGCAGTTCTTC.

This chain links TRBV12-3 or TRBV12-4 with TRBJ2-2; 8 bases line up with TRBD1. The CDR3 is made up of 17 amino acids. The ends lost 7 bases at V and 2 bases at J; junction bases unmatched: 12. This CDR3 is CASTSDRALSNTGELFF. DNA of the CDR3: TGTGCCAGCACCTCGGACAGGGCCCTATCTAACACCGGGGAGCTGTTTTTT.

J is TRBJ2-3 and V is TRBV7-9; 7 nucleotides agree with TRBD2. The CDR3 length is 15 residues. V shed 5 bases and J 6 bases; nucleotides not matched to a gene: 11. Germline loops: CDR1 SEHNR, CDR2 FQNEAQ (reference sequence). CDR3 sequence reads: CASSPFRLATDTQYF. CDR3 sequence (DNA): TGTGCCAGCAGCCCCTTCAGACTAGCAACGGATACGCAGTATTTT.

This clonotype was counted only a few times. The V call is TRBV20-1, the J call TRBJ2-7; TRBD2 matches 8 bases. This CDR3 is 13 amino acids long. The junction had 3 bases not matched to a gene; V was cut back by 3 bases and J by 2 bases. Per the germline V gene, CDR1 is DFQATT and CDR2 is SNEGSKA (reference sequence). The CDR3 DNA is TGCAGTGCTAGCGGGGGGGACACCTACGAGCAGTACTTC. Its protein product is CSASGGDTYEQYF.

V gene TRBV29-1 combines with J gene TRBJ1-1; 9 bases align to TRBD1. This CDR3 is built from 14 residues. Germline-derived CDR1 and CDR2 are SQVTM and ANQGSEA. V shed 6 bases, J shed 4 bases, and the junction held 9 bases outside the gene matches. The CDR3 reads CSVGGDRGSTEAFF. CDR3 nucleotide sequence: TGCAGCGTGGGGGGAGACAGGGGGAGCACTGAAGCTTTCTTT.

The chain couples TRBV6-2 or TRBV6-3 to TRBJ1-1; D possibly corresponds to TRBD1 (6 bases). CDR1 and CDR2 (germline): MNHEY, SVGEGT. The CDR3 covers 14 residues. Trimming took 0 bases from V and 4 from J, leaving 9 bases between them. The CDR3: CASSYSKGGTEAFF. CDR3 nucleotide sequence: TGTGCCAGCAGTTACTCGAAGGGGGGCACTGAAGCTTTCTTT.

Many counts were recorded for this clonotype. CDR3 in amino acids: CSAGGEIDEQFF. The CDR3 coding sequence is TGCAGCGCAGGGGGCGAGATTGATGAGCAGTTCTTC. The chain couples TRBV29-1 to TRBJ2-1, with 8 positions matching TRBD1. The CDR3 length is 12 residues. Unmatched junction bases numbered 7, after V lost 7 bases and J lost 8 bases. Germline CDR1 is SQVTM and CDR2 is ANQGSEA.

The CDR3 DNA is TGTGCCAGCGTACCAGGGGCATTATACAATGAGCAGTTCTTC. Its protein product is CASVPGALYNEQFF. This chain links TRBV2 with TRBJ2-1; D perhaps matches TRBD1 (6 bases). The germline V and J ends were trimmed by 8 bases and 4 bases, with 15 bases remaining between them. The CDR3 covers 14 residues. Germline values: CDR1 SNHLY, CDR2 FYNNEI.

This clonotype was detected only a few times. V gene TRBV7-9 combines with J gene TRBJ2-3, with 8 positions matching TRBD2. With 4 bases clipped from V and 2 bases from J, the junction kept 8 bases outside the gene matches. Per germline, CDR1 SEHNR and CDR2 FQNEAQ (reference sequence). The CDR3 consists of 16 residues. CDR3 sequence: CASSSTAGGTTDTQYF. The CDR3 DNA reads as TGTGCCAGCAGCTCCACGGCGGGAGGTACCACAGATACGCAGTATTTT.

This clonotype was seen a handful of times. This chain joins TRBV7-9 and TRBJ2-7; weak D call: TRBD2 (5 bases). The germline gives CDR1 SEHNR, CDR2 FQNEAQ (reference sequence). This CDR3 is 12 amino acids long. With 3 bases removed from V and 6 bases from J, the gap between germline ends came to 9 bases. The DNA of the CDR3 is TGTGCCAGCAGCTTGTCGGGGTCCGAGCAGTACTTC. It is translated as CASSLSGSEQYF.

This chain uses TRBV27 with TRBJ1-3, with TRBD1 matching over 9 bases. The V gene end was trimmed by 5 bases and the J gene end by 2 bases; junction bases not matched to a gene: 10. CDR1 is MNHEY and CDR2 is SMNVEV in the germline V gene (reference sequence). The CDR3 spans 17 residues. CDR3 sequence reads: CASSPRTGETAGNTIYF. The CDR3 DNA follows: TGTGCCAGCAGTCCTCGGACAGGGGAGACGGCTGGAAACACCATATATTTT.

The chain has TRBV25-1 and TRBJ2-7; D gene unclear. V dropped 4 bases and J dropped 3 bases, with 13 bases sitting between them. The CDR3 runs to 14 residues. In germline, CDR1 is MGHDK, CDR2 SYGVNS. The CDR3 bases are TGTGCCAGCAGTGCCGGTAACCCCCTCTACGAGCAGTACTTC. Its protein is CASSAGNPLYEQYF.

The chain uses TRBV29-1 and TRBJ1-6; 10 positions match TRBD1. Per germline, CDR1 SQVTM and CDR2 ANQGSEA. J lost 9 bases, V lost 7 bases, and 9 bases had no gene match. CDR3 length: 14 residues. The CDR3 loop reads CSARQGATGSPLHF. In DNA, the CDR3 is TGCAGCGCTAGACAGGGGGCGACGGGTTCACCCCTCCACTTT.

This clonotype was detected a few times. The chain is built from TRBV6-5 and TRBJ2-2, with D perhaps TRBD2 (5 bases). Trimming cost V 5 bases and J 1 base, with 11 bases left between them. Germline V gene lookup returns CDR1 MNHEY and CDR2 SVGAGI. The CDR3 has 15 amino acids. CDR3: CASSNRGLNTGELFF. As DNA, the CDR3 is TGTGCCAGCAGTAACCGGGGTTTGAACACCGGGGAGCTGTTTTTT.